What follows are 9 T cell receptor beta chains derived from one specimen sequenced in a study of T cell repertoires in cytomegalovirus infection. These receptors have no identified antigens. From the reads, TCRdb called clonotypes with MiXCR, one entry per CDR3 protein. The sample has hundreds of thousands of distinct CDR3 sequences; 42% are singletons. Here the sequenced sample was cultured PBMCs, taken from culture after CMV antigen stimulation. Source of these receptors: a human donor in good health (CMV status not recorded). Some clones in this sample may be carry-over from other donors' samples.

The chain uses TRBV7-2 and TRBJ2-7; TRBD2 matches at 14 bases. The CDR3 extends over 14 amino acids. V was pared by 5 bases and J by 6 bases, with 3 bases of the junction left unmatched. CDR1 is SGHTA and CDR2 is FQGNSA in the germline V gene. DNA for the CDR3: TGTGCCAGCAGCGTAGGGACTAGCGGGAGCGAGCAGTACTTC. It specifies CASSVGTSGSEQYF.

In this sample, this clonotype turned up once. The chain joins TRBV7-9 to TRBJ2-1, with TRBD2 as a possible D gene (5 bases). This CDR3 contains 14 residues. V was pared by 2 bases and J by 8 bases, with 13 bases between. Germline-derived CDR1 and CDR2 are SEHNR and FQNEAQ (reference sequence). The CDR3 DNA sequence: TGTGCCAGCAGCTTAACCCTCCTAGCCGATGAGCAGTTCTTC. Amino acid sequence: CASSLTLLADEQFF.

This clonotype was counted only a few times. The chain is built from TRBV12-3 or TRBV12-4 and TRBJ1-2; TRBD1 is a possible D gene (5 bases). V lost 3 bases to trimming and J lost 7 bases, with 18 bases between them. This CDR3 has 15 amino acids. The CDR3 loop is CASSLGSSGRSGYTF. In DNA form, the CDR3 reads TGTGCCAGCAGTTTGGGTAGCTCGGGGCGCAGTGGCTACACCTTC.

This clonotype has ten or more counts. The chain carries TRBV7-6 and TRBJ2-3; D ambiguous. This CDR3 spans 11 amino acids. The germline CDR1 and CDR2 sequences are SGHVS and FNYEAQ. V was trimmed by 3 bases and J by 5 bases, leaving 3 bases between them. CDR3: CASSFEDTQYF. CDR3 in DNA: TGTGCCAGCAGCTTCGAAGATACGCAGTATTTT.

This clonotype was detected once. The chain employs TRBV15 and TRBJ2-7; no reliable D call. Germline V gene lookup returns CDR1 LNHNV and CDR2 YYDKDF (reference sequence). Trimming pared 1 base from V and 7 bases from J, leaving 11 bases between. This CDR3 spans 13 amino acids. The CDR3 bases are TGTGCCACCAGCAGAGTGGCAGCCTGGGAGCAGTACTTC. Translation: CATSRVAAWEQYF.

CDR3 residues: CASSEEMWGTEAFF. Written as DNA, the CDR3 is TGTGCCAGCAGTGAAGAAATGTGGGGGACTGAAGCTTTCTTT. The V call is TRBV6-1, the J call TRBJ1-1, with D possibly being TRBD1 (5 bases). Per germline, CDR1 MNHNS and CDR2 SASEGT. This CDR3 is built from 14 residues. Trimming pared 1 base from V and 5 bases from J, leaving 11 bases between.

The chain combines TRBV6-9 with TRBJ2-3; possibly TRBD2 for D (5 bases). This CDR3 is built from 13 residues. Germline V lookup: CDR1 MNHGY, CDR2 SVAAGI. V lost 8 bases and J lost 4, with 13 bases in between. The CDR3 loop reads CASGPRGPDTQYF. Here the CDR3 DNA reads TGTGCCAGCGGCCCCCGGGGTCCAGATACGCAGTATTTT.

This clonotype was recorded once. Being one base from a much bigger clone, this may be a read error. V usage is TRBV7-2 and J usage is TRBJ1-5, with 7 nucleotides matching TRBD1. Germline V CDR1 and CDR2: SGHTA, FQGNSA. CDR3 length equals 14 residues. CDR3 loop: CAGSLGRGDQPQHF. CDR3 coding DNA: TGTGCCGGCAGCTTAGGCAGGGGGGATCAGCCCCAGCATTTT.

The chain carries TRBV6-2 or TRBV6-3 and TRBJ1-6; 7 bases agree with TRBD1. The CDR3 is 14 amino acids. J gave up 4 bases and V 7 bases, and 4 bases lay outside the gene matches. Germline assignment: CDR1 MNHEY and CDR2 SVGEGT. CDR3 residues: CASNRDRYNSPLHF. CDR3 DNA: TGTGCCAGCAACCGGGACAGATATAATTCACCCCTCCACTTT.